This entry lists 22 T cell receptor beta chains sequenced from one sample in a study of T cell responses to AZD1222 COVID-19 vaccine. Measured with immunoSEQ multiplex PCR; TCRdb has only the in-frame clones, and not every one. The sample has around 80,000 clones; roughly 88% are singletons. The material was peripheral blood, obtained 28 days after the second AZD1222 dose. The receptors come from an adult who received the AZD1222 COVID-19 vaccine.

This sequence joins TRBV6-1 and TRBJ2-7; D remains unclear. CDR1 and CDR2 from the germline V gene are MNHNS and SASEGT. V was shortened by 3 bases and J by 0 bases, with 9 bases between the two germline ends. CDR3 length: 14 residues. The CDR3 protein is CASSELGNSYEQYF. DNA for the CDR3: TGTGCCAGCAGTGAGTTGGGAAACTCCTACGAGCAGTACTTC.

The rearrangement links TRBV28 to TRBJ1-2; perhaps TRBD1 as D (5 bases). CDR3 length equals 13 residues. V lost 8 bases and J 5 bases, leaving 15 bases between the germline ends. Germline CDR1 is MDHEN and CDR2 is SYDVKM. The CDR3 loop reads CASLNPGYYGYTF. The DNA for the CDR3 is TGTGCCAGCTTGAACCCAGGGTATTATGGCTACACCTTC.

The chain is built from TRBV6-6 and TRBJ1-2, with 9 bases matching TRBD1. Germline V gives CDR1 MNHNY, CDR2 SVGAGI (reference sequence). This CDR3 comprises 13 residues. J lost 7 bases, V lost 5 bases, and 5 bases had no gene match. The chain's CDR3 is CASSPQGASGYTF. The CDR3 DNA sequence: TGTGCCAGCAGTCCACAGGGGGCGAGTGGCTACACCTTC.

The V call is TRBV19, the J call TRBJ2-7; no reliable D call. Germline CDR1 is LNHDA and CDR2 is SQIVND (reference sequence). The V and J ends lost 1 base and 5 bases respectively, with 9 bases between them. The CDR3 consists of 13 residues. CDR3 region: CASSIGYGDEQYF. The CDR3 nucleotides are TGTGCCAGTAGTATAGGGTACGGCGACGAGCAGTACTTC.

The chain recombines TRBV10-3 with TRBJ2-7; the D gene could be TRBD1 or TRBD2 (5 bases each). The ends were cut back, 10 bases at V and 4 bases at J, with 20 bases in the middle. The germline CDR1 and CDR2 sequences are ENHRY and SYGVKD. The CDR3 covers 14 residues. CDR3 bases: TGTGCCACCCTCCACCGGGGCGACAAATACGAGCAGTACTTC. Translated, it gives CATLHRGDKYEQYF.

CDR3 sequence: CASSQGGGNTIYF. The CDR3 DNA reads as TGTGCCAGCAGCCAAGGGGGTGGAAACACCATATATTTT. The rearrangement links TRBV14 to TRBJ1-3; unclear D gene. CDR1 is SGHDN, CDR2 FVKESK, per germline. This CDR3 region has 13 residues. V was cut by 1 base and J by 3 bases, with 4 bases left in between. The full variable domain, rest sourced from reference TRBV14 and TRBJ1-3, is EAGVTQFPSHSVIEKGQTVTLRCDPISGHDNLYWYRRVMGKEIKFLLHFVKESKQDESGMPNNRFLAERTGGTYSTLKVQPAELEDSGVYFCASSQGGGNTIYFGEGSWLTVV.

In DNA, the CDR3 is TGTGCCAGCACCCCTGAGCGGGGGAGCTCCTACGAGCAGTACTTC. Residues: CASTPERGSSYEQYF. The genes are TRBV7-9 and TRBJ2-7, with TRBD2 identical over 8 bases. This CDR3 spans 15 amino acids. The trim removed 7 bases at V and 0 bases at J, leaving 8 bases unmatched. Per the germline V gene, CDR1 is SEHNR and CDR2 is FQNEAQ (reference sequence).

This rearrangement joins TRBV28 to TRBJ2-5; D gene ambiguous. The V and J ends lost 2 bases and 5 bases respectively, with 18 bases between them. The V gene's germline CDR1 is MDHEN and CDR2 SYDVKM. CDR3 length equals 16 residues. This CDR3 reads CASSLIEDAVRETQYF. The CDR3 DNA reads TGTGCCAGCAGTTTAATAGAGGACGCGGTACGGGAGACCCAGTACTTC.

The chain links TRBV5-5 to TRBJ2-7; 7 bases agree with TRBD1. The germline V gene has CDR1 SGHKS and CDR2 YYEKEE (reference sequence). The V and J ends lost 4 bases and 2 bases, in that order; junction bases with no gene match: 9. The CDR3 length is 15 residues. The CDR3 DNA reads TGTGCCAGCAGCCCCGCGACAGGGTTCACCTACGAGCAGTACTTC. It yields the protein CASSPATGFTYEQYF.

This clone was counted once. The chain links TRBV19 to TRBJ2-3; D perhaps matches TRBD2 (7 bases). Germline CDR1 is LNHDA and CDR2 is SQIVND (reference sequence). The CDR3 is made up of 14 amino acids. V gave up 7 bases and J gave up 2 bases, with 13 bases separating them. The CDR3 region is CASKGGGYTDTQYF. In DNA, the CDR3 is TGTGCCAGTAAGGGGGGGGGTTACACAGATACGCAGTATTTT.

With regard to this clone: Relative to the germline gene, one junction end is altered; a read error may explain this. This chain uses TRBV19 with TRBJ1-6, with D unresolved. Per the germline V gene, CDR1 is LNHDA and CDR2 is SQIVND (reference sequence). This CDR3 has 13 amino acids. The CDR3 sequence: CASSPDWNSPLHF. CDR3 nucleotide sequence: TGTGCCAGTAGTCCGGACTGGAATTCTCCCCTCCACTTT.

This rearrangement joins TRBV2 to TRBJ1-2; D unresolved. The ends were cut back, 2 bases at V and 4 bases at J, with 2 bases in the middle. CDR3 size: 11 residues. Germline CDR1 SNHLY, CDR2 FYNNEI. The CDR3 DNA is TGTGCCAGCAGTGAAAGCTATGGCTACACCTTC. As protein: CASSESYGYTF.

The chain employs TRBV5-1 and TRBJ2-6; D assignment may be TRBD1 or TRBD2 (5 bases each). The germline gives CDR1 SGHRS, CDR2 YFSETQ. CDR3 length: 14 amino acids. V dropped 4 bases and J dropped 1 base, with 6 bases sitting between them. The CDR3 region has the DNA TGCGCCAGCAGCGGGGGATCTGGGGCCAACGTCCTGACTTTC. Its protein is CASSGGSGANVLTF.

This clone was recorded only once. This chain joins TRBV12-3 or TRBV12-4 and TRBJ2-1, with D maybe TRBD2 (5 bases). V was pared by 3 bases and J by 6 bases, with 6 bases between. The CDR3 runs 12 residues. DNA of the CDR3: TGTGCCAGCAGTTTGGACTTCAATGAGCAGTTCTTC. This gives the protein CASSLDFNEQFF.

The CDR3 loop is CAWSVGTANYYEQYF. The CDR3 bases are TGTGCCTGGAGTGTTGGGACAGCAAACTACTACGAGCAGTACTTC. The chain uses TRBV30 and TRBJ2-7; 7 bases are a match to TRBD1. The CDR3 contains 15 residues. V lost 0 bases and J lost 3; bases outside the gene matches: 8. Germline CDR1 reads GTSNPN; CDR2 reads SVGIG (reference sequence).

The chain carries TRBV6-4 and TRBJ2-1; 8 nucleotides line up with TRBD1. V gave up 0 bases and J gave up 6 bases; unmatched junction bases: 1. CDR1 and CDR2 (germline): MRHNA, SNTAGT. The CDR3 covers 14 residues. CDR3 nucleotides: TGTGCCAGCAGTGACTCCACAGGGGGCAATGAGCAGTTCTTC. The encoded protein is CASSDSTGGNEQFF.

This chain uses TRBV4-2 with TRBJ2-7; TRBD2 aligns across 10 bases. CDR1 and CDR2 from the germline V gene are LGHNA and YNFKEQ. Trimming took 2 bases from V and 1 from J; bases not matched to a gene: 5. The CDR3 has 16 amino acids. Here the CDR3 reads CASSQPNSGGSYEQYF. The DNA of the CDR3 is TGTGCCAGCAGCCAACCGAATAGCGGGGGGTCCTACGAGCAGTACTTC.

The chain is built from TRBV19 and TRBJ2-1; D is perhaps TRBD2 (6 bases). V lost 6 bases, J lost 5 bases, and 17 bases lay in between. Germline CDR1 LNHDA, CDR2 SQIVND (reference sequence). This CDR3 is 15 amino acids long. Here the CDR3 DNA reads TGTGCCAGTAGCACCGGGCGGTGGGAGGACAATGAGCAGTTCTTC. Amino acid sequence: CASSTGRWEDNEQFF. Combining the CDR3 with reference TRBV19 and TRBJ2-1 gives the whole variable domain DGGITQSPKYLFRKEGQNVTLSCEQNLNHDAMYWYRQDPGQGLRLIYYSQIVNDFQKGDIAEGYSVSREKKESFPLTVTSAQKNPTAFYLCASSTGRWEDNEQFFGPGTRLTVL.

The chain uses TRBV5-1 and TRBJ2-1; 13 bases fit TRBD2. The CDR3 consists of 17 residues. The V and J ends lost 2 bases and 7 bases, in that order; junction bases with no gene match: 9. CDR1 is SGHRS, CDR2 YFSETQ, per germline. DNA for the CDR3: TGCGCCAGCAGCTTAACGCCGGGACTAGCGGGGACAAATGAGCAGTTCTTC. Its protein product is CASSLTPGLAGTNEQFF.

This clone has more than one count but fewer than ten. The chain links TRBV5-6 to TRBJ1-6, with unresolved D. The germline V gene has CDR1 SGHDT and CDR2 YYEEEE. The CDR3 contains 13 residues. Trimming took 4 bases from V and 10 from J, leaving 12 bases between them. CDR3 region: CASSAEPDSPLHF. For the CDR3, the DNA is TGTGCCAGCAGCGCAGAGCCGGACTCACCCCTCCACTTT.

V and J are TRBV30 and TRBJ2-1; 8 bases line up with TRBD1. In germline, CDR1 is GTSNPN, CDR2 SVGIG (reference sequence). The CDR3 loop spans 13 amino acids. The junction had 1 base not matched to a gene; V was cut back by 2 bases and J by 4 bases. The DNA of the CDR3 is TGTGCCTGGAGTAGGACAGGGTACAATGAGCAGTTCTTC. Translated, it gives CAWSRTGYNEQFF.

V gene TRBV19 combines with J gene TRBJ2-2; D possibly corresponds to TRBD2 (6 bases). The CDR3 has 15 residues. Germline-derived CDR1 and CDR2 are LNHDA and SQIVND (reference sequence). V lost 3 bases to trimming and J lost 2 bases, with 10 bases between them. CDR3 in amino acids: CASSIEGTNTGELFF. The CDR3 DNA follows: TGTGCCAGTAGTATCGAAGGGACTAACACCGGGGAGCTGTTTTTT.